This entry concerns a single T cell receptor beta chain. This specimen belongs to a study of blood T cell repertoires in COVID-19. Study-level background: Samples of COVID-19 (acute and convalescent) were obtained from the United States, Italy and Spain. T cells, B-cell-depleted T cells, or PBMCs provided the cDNA or gDNA that served as material.

This CDR3 region has 15 residues. J was trimmed by 4 bases and V by 4 bases; bases with no gene match: 7. In germline, CDR1 is SGDLS, CDR2 YYNGEE. Original data processing: Estimation of nucleated cell counts relied on the amplification of reference gene primers. Here immunoSEQ multiplex PCR was the method, and the copy in TCRdb shows in-frame clones only, minus some. From that table come the V and J calls and clone size; the DNA was used to work out D and trimming. The table has tens of thousands of clones, 90% seen once. V is TRBV9 and J is TRBJ2-5; 10 bases are shared with TRBD1. Material: peripheral blood. The origin of this receptor is a man older than 75 with acute or convalescent COVID-19. CDR3 DNA sequence: TGTGCCAGCAGCCCGACAGGGGGCTATTTAGAGACCCAGTACTTC. Translation gives CASSPTGGYLETQYF.